The 20 T cell receptor beta chains reported below all come from one sample, sequenced in a study of cytomegalovirus exposure and HLA in healthy donors. The PCR had 60 Vbeta and 13 Jbeta primers. Sequencing was performed with immunoSEQ multiplex PCR; in TCRdb, only in-frame clones are kept and a portion is missing. Among roughly 140,000 clones listed, more than 65% were seen once. The sample consisted of PBMCs. Receptor source: a woman aged 25 to 39 in good health and CMV-seronegative.

This clone has just a few counts. V usage is TRBV5-6 and J usage is TRBJ2-7; 15 bases fit TRBD2. CDR3 length: 19 residues. J gave up 2 bases and V 4 bases, and 13 bases lay outside the gene matches. The germline CDR1 and CDR2 sequences are SGHDT and YYEEEE. This CDR3 reads CASSQPGLAGGPGTYEQYF. The CDR3 region has the DNA TGTGCCAGCAGCCAACCCGGACTAGCGGGAGGGCCGGGTACCTACGAGCAGTACTTC.

This clone was seen a few times. This chain links TRBV4-1 with TRBJ1-4; a possible D gene is TRBD1 (6 bases). The length of the CDR3 is 18 residues. V was clipped by 0 bases and J by 2 bases, with 16 bases between them. Germline V gene data show CDR1 as MGHRA and CDR2 as YSYEKL. CDR3 region: CASSQDRGRGATNEKLFF. The CDR3 coding sequence is TGCGCCAGCAGCCAAGATAGGGGGAGGGGGGCTACTAATGAAAAACTGTTTTTT.

CDR3 bases: TGTGCCAGCAGTTTATTGGGGGGCGGGAGGGCCCGTGAGCAGTACTTC. Amino acid sequence: CASSLLGGGRAREQYF. V gene TRBV28 combines with J gene TRBJ2-7, with 9 bases fitting TRBD2. V shed 1 base, J shed 7 bases, and the junction held 11 bases outside the gene matches. The CDR3 contains 16 residues. Germline CDR1 and CDR2: MDHEN and SYDVKM. The complete variable domain, with remaining parts taken from reference TRBV28 and TRBJ2-7, reads DVKVTQSSRYLVKRTGEKVFLECVQDMDHENMFWYRQDPGLGLRLIYFSYDVKMKEKGDIPEGYSVSREKKERFSLILESASTNQTSMYLCASSLLGGGRAREQYFGPGTRLTVT.

This chain uses TRBV5-5 with TRBJ2-2; either TRBD1 or TRBD2 may fit D (9 bases each). CDR3 length: 19 residues. The V end was cut by 4 bases, the J end by 2 bases, with 24 bases between. Germline V gives CDR1 SGHKS, CDR2 YYEKEE (reference sequence). CDR3 protein: CASSRGQGGLAGNTGELFF. DNA of the CDR3: TGTGCCAGCAGCCGGGGACAGGGTGGTCTAGCGGGAAACACCGGGGAGCTGTTTTTT.

There are a few counts of this clone. The V call is TRBV2, the J call TRBJ2-2, with 12 bases matching TRBD2. CDR1 is SNHLY, CDR2 FYNNEI, per germline. After removal of 6 bases from V and 4 bases from J, the junction contained 3 bases not matched to a gene. This CDR3 has 15 residues. The CDR3 reads CASRGLAGLTGELFF. The CDR3 coding sequence is TGTGCCAGCAGAGGACTAGCGGGGCTCACCGGGGAGCTGTTTTTT.

The V and J genes are TRBV27 and TRBJ1-5, with D possibly TRBD1 on 5 matching bases. CDR1 is MNHEY, CDR2 SMNVEV, per germline (reference sequence). CDR3 length: 13 residues. Trimming stripped 6 bases from V and 4 bases from J, with 10 bases between. Written as DNA, the CDR3 is TGTGCCAGCAGACCCCAGGGAAATCAGCCCCAGCATTTT. This codes for CASRPQGNQPQHF.

The table lists this clone with a count of one. This chain connects TRBV5-4 to TRBJ1-1; 10 bases agree with TRBD1. The V gene end was trimmed by 4 bases and the J gene end by 1 base; junction bases not matched to a gene: 4. CDR3 length equals 15 residues. Per the germline V gene, CDR1 is SGHNT and CDR2 is YYREEE (reference sequence). CDR3 region: CASSPGQGRNTEAFF. CDR3 DNA sequence: TGTGCCAGCAGCCCGGGACAGGGGAGGAACACTGAAGCTTTCTTT.

The rearrangement joins TRBV5-1 to TRBJ2-5; 11 nucleotides align to TRBD1. Germline CDR1 reads SGHRS; CDR2 reads YFSETQ. V shed 2 bases and J 4 bases; nucleotides not matched to a gene: 4. The CDR3 has 15 amino acids. The DNA for the CDR3 is TGCGCCAGCAGCTTAATGGGACAGGGGGGAGAGACCCAGTACTTC. It specifies CASSLMGQGGETQYF.

The chain couples TRBV6-1 to TRBJ2-7; 9 positions agree with TRBD2. The CDR3 is made up of 12 amino acids. CDR1 and CDR2 from the germline V gene are MNHNS and SASEGT. The junction had 11 bases not matched to a gene; V was cut back by 11 bases and J by 9 bases. In DNA form, the CDR3 reads TGTGCCTCTGGGCGGGGGGGGTCTGTGCAGTACGTC. It translates to CASGRGGSVQYV.

This clone was found once. The rearrangement uses TRBV6-1 and TRBJ2-7; D not resolved. CDR1 is MNHNS, CDR2 SASEGT, per germline. The CDR3 has 11 residues. Trimming stripped 4 bases from V and 2 bases from J, with 3 bases between. This CDR3 is CASSGAYEQYF. DNA for the CDR3: TGTGCCAGCAGTGGAGCCTACGAGCAGTACTTC.

The rearrangement joins TRBV19 to TRBJ2-3; a weak D match, TRBD1 (8 bases). CDR1 is LNHDA, CDR2 SQIVND, per germline (reference sequence). This CDR3 has 18 residues. Deletions cut 0 bases from V and 2 bases from J, with 18 bases between. The CDR3 is CASSIDFGQGLNTDTQYF. The CDR3 DNA reads TGTGCCAGTAGTATAGACTTTGGACAGGGACTAAACACAGATACGCAGTATTTT.

V is TRBV4-1 and J is TRBJ2-1; tentative D call: TRBD2 (6 bases). The CDR3 is 16 amino acids. Trimming shortened V by 3 bases and J by 5 bases, and 17 bases separated the two germline ends. Germline assignment: CDR1 MGHRA and CDR2 YSYEKL. This chain's CDR3 is CASSQPSGTPNNEQFF. Here the CDR3 DNA reads TGCGCCAGCAGCCAGCCATCCGGGACTCCTAACAATGAGCAGTTCTTC.

This chain links TRBV7-9 with TRBJ1-4; D is undetermined. Germline V gene sequence: CDR1 SEHNR, CDR2 FQNEAQ (reference sequence). The CDR3 contains 14 residues. V lost 5 bases, J lost 7 bases, and 14 bases lay in between. In DNA form, the CDR3 reads TGTGCCAGCAGCCCCGCGGGCAGCGGTGAAAAACTGTTTTTT. It codes for CASSPAGSGEKLFF.

The J gene is TRBJ2-5, the V gene TRBV5-5, with 10 bases matching TRBD2. Unmatched junction bases numbered 11, after V lost 4 bases and J lost 5 bases. From germline, CDR1 is SGHKS and CDR2 YYEKEE (reference sequence). CDR3 length: 16 amino acids. For the CDR3, the DNA is TGTGCCAGCAGCCGTTCAGTAGCGGGGGGTGAGGAGACCCAGTACTTC. Its translation is CASSRSVAGGEETQYF.

This chain uses TRBV27 with TRBJ2-1; no definite D call. V gave up 0 bases and J gave up 1 base, with 10 bases separating them. The CDR3 runs 16 residues. Germline CDR1 MNHEY, CDR2 SMNVEV (reference sequence). The CDR3 spells CASSLSFRGSYNEQFF. DNA for the CDR3: TGTGCCAGCAGTTTATCGTTCCGCGGATCCTACAATGAGCAGTTCTTC.

The chain combines TRBV27 with TRBJ2-7; the D gene is possibly TRBD1 (6 bases). The CDR3 is 14 residues long. Between the trimmed V and J ends, which lost 5 bases and 1 base, there was a span of 12 bases. From germline, CDR1 is MNHEY and CDR2 SMNVEV (reference sequence). The DNA of the CDR3 is TGTGCCAGCAGTATAGCCCAGGGGTCCTACGAGCAGTACTTC. Its translation: CASSIAQGSYEQYF.

This chain uses TRBV18 with TRBJ1-2; D is unclear. This CDR3 contains 13 residues. Trimming took 2 bases from V and 4 from J, leaving 8 bases between them. Germline-derived CDR1 and CDR2 are KGHSH and LQKENI. In DNA, the CDR3 is TGTGCCAGCTCACCAGGAGAGGGCTATGGCTACACCTTC. Translated: CASSPGEGYGYTF.

V gene TRBV9 combines with J gene TRBJ2-5; 7 bases map to TRBD1. The CDR3 contains 14 residues. Per germline, CDR1 SGDLS and CDR2 YYNGEE. J lost 5 bases, V lost 3 bases, and 7 bases had no gene match. CDR3 bases: TGTGCCAGCAGCGAAGAGACAGGGATGGAGACCCAGTACTTC. The encoded protein is CASSEETGMETQYF.

The chain recombines TRBV6-1 with TRBJ2-7; 9 nucleotides match TRBD1. The V and J ends lost 4 bases and 6 bases, in that order; junction bases with no gene match: 10. CDR3 length: 15 residues. Germline V gene sequence: CDR1 MNHNS, CDR2 SASEGT. This CDR3 reads CASSARTGQGPEQYF. The CDR3 bases are TGTGCCAGCAGTGCCCGGACGGGACAGGGACCCGAGCAGTACTTC.

The chain recombines TRBV5-1 with TRBJ2-3; 14 bases align to TRBD2. The J segment lost 1 base and the V segment lost 1 base, leaving 2 bases of the junction unmatched. CDR1 is SGHRS, CDR2 YFSETQ, per germline. The CDR3 covers 17 residues. The CDR3: CASSLRTSGGRTDTQYF. CDR3 bases: TGCGCCAGCAGCTTGAGGACTAGCGGGGGGCGCACAGATACGCAGTATTTT.